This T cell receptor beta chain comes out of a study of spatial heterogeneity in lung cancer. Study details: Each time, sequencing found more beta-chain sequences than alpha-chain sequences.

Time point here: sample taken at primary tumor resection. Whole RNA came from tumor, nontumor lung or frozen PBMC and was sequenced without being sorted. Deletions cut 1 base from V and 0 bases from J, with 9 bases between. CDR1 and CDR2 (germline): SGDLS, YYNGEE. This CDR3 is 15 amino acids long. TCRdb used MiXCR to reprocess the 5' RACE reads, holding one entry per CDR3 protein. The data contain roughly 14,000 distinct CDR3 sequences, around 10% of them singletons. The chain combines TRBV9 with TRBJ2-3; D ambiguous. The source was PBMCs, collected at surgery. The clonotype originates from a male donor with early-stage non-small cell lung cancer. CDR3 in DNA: TGTGCCAGCAGCGTAACTCGGTTAAGCACAGATACGCAGTATTTT. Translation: CASSVTRLSTDTQYF.